The following is a T cell receptor (beta chain) sequence with its context. These data belong to a study of shared clonotypes between healthy human individuals. Clones were read by immunoSEQ multiplex PCR, and TCRdb kept only the in-frame ones, dropping some. The table includes 2 million to 2.5 million clones, 85% to 95% detected once. Trimming removed 3 bases from V and 3 bases from J; junction bases left unmatched: 11. In germline, CDR1 is SGHNT, CDR2 YYREEE (reference sequence). This CDR3 has 16 residues. This chain links TRBV5-4 with TRBJ2-7, with 8 nucleotides matching TRBD1. The sample was naive CD4+ T cells from PBMCs. Subset defined: CD45RA+ positively selected. This clonotype was sampled from a man aged 18 to 30 in good health. Some clones in this sample may be carry-over from other donors' samples. For the CDR3, the DNA is TGTGCCAGCAGCTCGACCTCCGGGACAGGCGTCTACGAGCAGTACTTC. This encodes CASSSTSGTGVYEQYF.